The text below deals with one T cell receptor (beta chain). What it binds is not known. The data derive from a study of long-term antiretroviral therapy in people with HIV. Whole-study findings and limits: Even long-term ART left TRB diversity below transplant donor controls, despite gains. Whereas controls had wider CDR3 length ranges, HIV repertoires had narrower ones.

The CDR3 extends over 15 amino acids. The V segment lost 2 bases and the J segment 3 bases; nucleotides outside the gene matches: 4. Per the germline V gene, CDR1 is MNHEY and CDR2 is SVGAGI. Sequencing used immunoSEQ v3.0 at survey level. Data came from immunoSEQ multiplex PCR; TCRdb stores just in-frame clones and leaves some out. The sample comprises roughly 21,000 clones, around 86% of which are singletons, and 8% to 9.5% rests with the top ten. The rearrangement links TRBV6-5 to TRBJ2-7; TRBD2 aligns across 10 bases. The sequence was obtained from a man aged 18 to 35 with HIV. The sample consisted of unsorted PBMCs, taken 0.2 years before starting antiretroviral therapy. CDR3 nucleotide sequence: TGTGCCAGCAGTTACGGCGGGACTAGCGACTACGAGCAGTACTTC. This encodes CASSYGGTSDYEQYF.